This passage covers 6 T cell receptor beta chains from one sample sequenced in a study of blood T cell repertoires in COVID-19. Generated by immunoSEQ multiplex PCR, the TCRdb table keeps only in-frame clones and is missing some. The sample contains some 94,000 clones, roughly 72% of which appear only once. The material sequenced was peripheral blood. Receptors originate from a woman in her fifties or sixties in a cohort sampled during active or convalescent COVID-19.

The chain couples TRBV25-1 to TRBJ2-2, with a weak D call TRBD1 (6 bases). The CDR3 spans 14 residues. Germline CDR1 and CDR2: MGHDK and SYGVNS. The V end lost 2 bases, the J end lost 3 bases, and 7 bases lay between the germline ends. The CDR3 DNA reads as TGTGCCAGCAGTGAACCAGGGGACACCGGGGAGCTGTTTTTT. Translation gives CASSEPGDTGELFF.

CDR3 sequence reads: CASSPRDSPFTDTQYF. The CDR3 DNA follows: TGCGCCAGCAGCCCCCGGGACAGTCCCTTCACAGATACGCAGTATTTT. The chain recombines TRBV5-1 with TRBJ2-3, with 7 nucleotides matching TRBD1. Trimming at V came to 4 bases and at J to 2 bases, leaving 10 bases not matched to a gene. CDR3 length: 16 amino acids. Germline V lookup: CDR1 SGHRS, CDR2 YFSETQ.

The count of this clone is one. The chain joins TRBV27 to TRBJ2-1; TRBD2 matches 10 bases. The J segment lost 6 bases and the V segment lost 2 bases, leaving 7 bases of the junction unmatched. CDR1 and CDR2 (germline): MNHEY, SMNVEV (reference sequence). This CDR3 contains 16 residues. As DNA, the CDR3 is TGTGCCAGCAGTTTAGCTAGCGGGGGAACCCCCAATGAGCAGTTCTTC. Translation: CASSLASGGTPNEQFF.

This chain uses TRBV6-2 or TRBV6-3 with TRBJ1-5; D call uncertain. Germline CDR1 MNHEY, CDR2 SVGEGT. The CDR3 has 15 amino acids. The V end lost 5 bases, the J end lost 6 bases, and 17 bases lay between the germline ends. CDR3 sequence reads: CASSARRSGGQPQHF. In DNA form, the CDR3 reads TGTGCCAGCAGTGCCAGGAGGAGTGGAGGTCAGCCCCAGCATTTT.

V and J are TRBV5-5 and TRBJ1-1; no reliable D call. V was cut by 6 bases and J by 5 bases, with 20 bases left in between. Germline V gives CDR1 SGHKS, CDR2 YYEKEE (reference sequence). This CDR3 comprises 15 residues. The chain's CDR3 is CASTPTGGGRTEAFF. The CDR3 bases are TGTGCCAGCACCCCTACGGGAGGCGGGAGGACTGAAGCTTTCTTT. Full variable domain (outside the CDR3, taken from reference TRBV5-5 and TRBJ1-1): DAGVTQSPTHLIKTRGQQVTLRCSPISGHKSVSWYQQVLGQGPQFIFQYYEKEERGRGNFPDRFSARQFPNYSSELNVNALLLGDSALYLCASTPTGGGRTEAFFGQGTRLTVV.

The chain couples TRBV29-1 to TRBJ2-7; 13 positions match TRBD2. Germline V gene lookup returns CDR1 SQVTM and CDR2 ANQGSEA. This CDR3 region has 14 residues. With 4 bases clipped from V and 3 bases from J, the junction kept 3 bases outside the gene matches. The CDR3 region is CSVVTSGGFYEQYF. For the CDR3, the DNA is TGCAGCGTTGTGACTAGCGGGGGGTTCTACGAGCAGTACTTC.